This TCR beta chain came from a study of blood T cell repertoires in COVID-19. In the authors' workflow: Reference gene primer amplification gave estimated nucleated cell counts. Generated by immunoSEQ multiplex PCR, the TCRdb table keeps only in-frame clones and is missing some. D and trimming come from the DNA, and the V and J calls and clone size come from that table. Of roughly 55,000 clones listed, around 83% are singletons. The germline CDR1 and CDR2 sequences are MNHEY and SMNVEV (reference sequence). J gave up 7 bases and V 5 bases, and 13 bases lay outside the gene matches. This CDR3 is 15 amino acids long.

This chain uses TRBV27 with TRBJ1-2, with 7 bases matching TRBD1. Sequenced material: peripheral blood. The source of this sequence is an older woman with acute or convalescent COVID-19. DNA of the CDR3: TGTGCCAGCAGTCCACAGGGGCCCGCGGTGGTTGGCTACACCTTC. Its protein is CASSPQGPAVVGYTF.